Presented here are 12 T cell receptor beta chains from one specimen sequenced in a study of blood T cell repertoires in COVID-19. Profiling relied on immunoSEQ multiplex PCR, and the TCRdb table lists in-frame clones only, not all of them. The sample lists around 150,000 clones, roughly 84% occurring once. The sample was peripheral blood. The receptors were sampled from a man aged 65 to 79 with acute or convalescent COVID-19.

The chain uses TRBV19 and TRBJ2-3; 8 positions match TRBD2. Germline CDR1 and CDR2: LNHDA and SQIVND (reference sequence). The V gene end was trimmed by 4 bases and the J gene end by 3 bases; junction bases not matched to a gene: 3. The CDR3 loop spans 14 amino acids. The CDR3 spells CASSTLAGTDTQYF. In DNA, the CDR3 is TGTGCCAGTAGTACCCTAGCGGGTACAGATACGCAGTATTTT.

The chain carries TRBV3-1 (or the pseudogene TRBV3-2) and TRBJ2-7; D perhaps matches TRBD2 (6 bases). This CDR3 is built from 15 residues. V was cut by 6 bases and J by 0 bases, with 15 bases left in between. Looked up from germline, CDR1 is LGHDT and CDR2 is YNNKEL (reference sequence). CDR3 sequence (DNA): TGTGCCAGCAGACTCACCCTCGGGAGCTCCTACGAGCAGTACTTC. Amino acids: CASRLTLGSSYEQYF.

J is TRBJ1-1 and V is TRBV11-2, with a possible D match to TRBD1 (6 bases). Germline-derived CDR1 and CDR2 are SGHAT and FQNNGV. The CDR3 spans 16 residues. V lost 1 base, J lost 1 base, and 13 bases lay in between. The CDR3 nucleotides read TGTGCCAGCAGCTTAGTAGGGAGAGGGGGGAACACTGAAGCTTTCTTT. Translated, it gives CASSLVGRGGNTEAFF. The variable domain in full, with the rest retrieved from reference TRBV11-2 and TRBJ1-1, is EAGVAQSPRYKIIEKRQSVAFWCNPISGHATLYWYQQILGQGPKLLIQFQNNGVVDDSQLPKDRFSAERLKGVDSTLKIQPAKLEDSAVYLCASSLVGRGGNTEAFFGQGTRLTVV.

V usage is TRBV19 and J usage is TRBJ2-1; D is possibly TRBD1 (6 bases). This CDR3 contains 17 residues. Germline CDR1 and CDR2: LNHDA and SQIVND (reference sequence). V gave up 3 bases and J gave up 7 bases, with 22 bases separating them. CDR3 protein: CASSILGVGGKGNEQFF. Here the CDR3 DNA reads TGTGCCAGTAGTATCTTGGGGGTAGGGGGAAAGGGGAATGAGCAGTTCTTC.

This rearrangement joins TRBV2 to TRBJ1-2, with D perhaps TRBD1 (6 bases). Germline CDR1 and CDR2: SNHLY and FYNNEI. Trimming pared 6 bases from V and 1 base from J, leaving 9 bases between. This CDR3 comprises 13 residues. The CDR3 here is CASRGDNNYGYTF. CDR3 sequence (DNA): TGTGCCAGCAGAGGGGACAATAACTATGGCTACACCTTC.

This chain links TRBV5-1 with TRBJ2-2; no firm D call. Deletions cut 4 bases from V and 3 bases from J, with 13 bases between. The CDR3 sequence is 15 residues long. Per the germline V gene, CDR1 is SGHRS and CDR2 is YFSETQ. CDR3: CASSTSGSYTGELFF. In DNA, the CDR3 is TGCGCCAGCAGCACCTCCGGGTCATACACCGGGGAGCTGTTTTTT. The variable domain in full, with the rest retrieved from reference TRBV5-1 and TRBJ2-2, is KAGVTQTPRYLIKTRGQQVTLSCSPISGHRSVSWYQQTPGQGLQFLFEYFSETQRNKGNFPGRFSGRQFSNSRSEMNVSTLELGDSALYLCASSTSGSYTGELFFGEGSRLTVL.

As to this clone: The sample holds other DNA sequences that translate to the same CDR3. The chain employs TRBV6-1 and TRBJ2-1; the D gene is possibly TRBD1 (6 bases). The V gene lost 2 bases and the J gene lost 0 bases, with 8 bases spanning the gap. This CDR3 comprises 15 residues. Per germline, CDR1 MNHNS and CDR2 SASEGT. This chain's CDR3 is CASSESRGSYNEQFF. The CDR3 bases are TGTGCCAGCAGTGAAAGCAGGGGCTCCTACAATGAGCAGTTCTTC.

At least ten counts were recorded for this clone. The V gene is TRBV5-1, the J gene TRBJ2-1, with 9 bases lining up with TRBD1. The CDR3 is 15 residues long. Germline V gene sequence: CDR1 SGHRS, CDR2 YFSETQ. Unmatched junction bases numbered 13, after V lost 9 bases and J lost 6 bases. CDR3 DNA: TGCGCCACCGCCGAACAGGGGGCTAGCGCCAATGAGCAGTTCTTC. This translates into CATAEQGASANEQFF.

The chain has TRBV6-1 and TRBJ1-5; 7 nucleotides align to TRBD1. V lost 2 bases, J lost 7 bases, and 8 bases stayed unmatched. Germline V lookup: CDR1 MNHNS, CDR2 SASEGT. The CDR3 extends over 15 amino acids. CDR3 region: CASSEPFLDRQPQHF. The CDR3 DNA sequence: TGTGCCAGCAGTGAACCTTTTTTGGACAGGCAGCCCCAGCATTTT.

The genes are TRBV28 and TRBJ2-7, with D possibly being TRBD1 (8 bases). CDR1 is MDHEN, CDR2 SYDVKM, per germline. There are 18 residues in the CDR3. The ends were cut back, 6 bases at V and 3 bases at J, with 27 bases in the middle. CDR3: CASRTGGRARGGGYEQYF. Here the CDR3 DNA reads TGTGCCAGCAGAACAGGGGGAAGGGCCAGAGGCGGGGGCTACGAGCAGTACTTC.

This rearrangement joins TRBV28 to TRBJ2-2, with TRBD1 identical over 9 bases. Looked up from germline, CDR1 is MDHEN and CDR2 is SYDVKM. The CDR3 sequence is 14 residues long. J was trimmed by 7 bases and V by 6 bases; bases with no gene match: 6. CDR3 DNA sequence: TGTGCCAGCAGACAGGGGGCGCGAGACGGGGAGCTGTTTTTT. Translating gives CASRQGARDGELFF.

The chain has TRBV20-1 and TRBJ2-3, with D possibly TRBD2 on 6 matching bases. V lost 3 bases, J lost 4 bases, and 14 bases lay in between. Germline CDR1 DFQATT, CDR2 SNEGSKA (reference sequence). The CDR3 sequence is 14 residues long. CDR3: CSASLRSGADTQYF. CDR3 sequence (DNA): TGCAGTGCTAGTCTCCGGTCGGGGGCAGATACGCAGTATTTT.